The source of this T cell receptor beta chain is a study of memory CD4+ T cells and cytomegalovirus serostatus. The sort gate was single viable CD3+CD4+CD8-CD45RO+ cells for memory CD4+ T cells. CD4+ T cells were isolated by positive magnetic selection. J lost 5 bases, V lost 4 bases, and 10 bases had no gene match. Germline lookup yields CDR1 SGHVS and CDR2 FQNEAQ. There are 18 residues in the CDR3. Assay used: immunoSEQ multiplex PCR; TCRdb lists only in-frame clones, some missing. This table has approximately 26,000 clones, around 72% appearing once. Sequencing was performed on memory CD4+ T cells from blood. V is TRBV7-8 and J is TRBJ2-5; 16 bases align to TRBD2. The source of this sequence is an adult in good health and CMV-seronegative. CDR3 sequence reads: CASSSSWGTSGGAETQYF. The CDR3 nucleotides are TGTGCCAGCAGCTCCTCCTGGGGGACTAGCGGGGGGGCTGAGACCCAGTACTTC.